Listed here is a single T cell receptor beta chain. Produced via immunoSEQ multiplex PCR; TCRdb's table is partial and in-frame only. The profile shows hundreds of thousands of clones, 85% to 90% of them singletons. These data originate in a study of blood T cell repertoires in COVID-19. CDR3 length: 14 amino acids. Trimming removed 4 bases at V and 2 bases at J, with 9 bases between. The germline CDR1 and CDR2 sequences are SGHNT and YYREEE (reference sequence). The TCR sequence derives from a man in his forties who had recovered from COVID-19. V gene TRBV5-4 combines with J gene TRBJ2-2; tentatively, D is TRBD2 (6 bases). Sequencing used PBMCs or T cells enriched from blood (not recorded which). The CDR3: CASSPGTNTGELFF. The CDR3 DNA reads TGTGCCAGCAGCCCCGGGACTAACACCGGGGAGCTGTTTTTT.